One TCR beta chain is described in this entry. Peripheral blood was collected from the related graft donor on the marrow donation day. The germline gives CDR1 SGHVS, CDR2 FNYEAQ. The CDR3 has 14 amino acids. V lost 5 bases to trimming and J lost 2 bases, with 13 bases between them. Here immunoSEQ multiplex PCR was the method, and the copy in TCRdb shows in-frame clones only, minus some. The table has under 4,500 clones, 68% seen once. The data derive from a study of T cells after posttransplantation cyclophosphamide. The chain couples TRBV7-6 to TRBJ2-7; D is undetermined. This TCR derives from a man in his fifties. Material: memory CD8+ T cells sorted from blood. CDR3 DNA: TGTGCCAGCAGCCGAGATTTCGCCCCCTACGAGCAGTACTTC. Protein: CASSRDFAPYEQYF. Drawing the rest from reference TRBV7-6 and TRBJ2-7, the complete variable domain is GAGVSQSPRYKVTKRGQDVALRCDPISGHVSLYWYRQALGQGPEFLTYFNYEAQQDKSGLPNDRFSAERPEGSISTLTIQRTEQRDSAMYRCASSRDFAPYEQYFGPGTRLTVT.